This T cell receptor beta chain is drawn from a study of T cells in Graves' hyperthyroidism and ophthalmopathy. Points from the study as a whole: Through a model of 13 V-J features, ophthalmopathy was separated from stable hyperthyroidism. Blood also contained most expanded thyroid clonotypes above 0.001. It was a median roughly 6.5 months before onset that the model predicted ophthalmopathy.

Amplified TCR beta CDR3 regions derived from RNA transcripts. HTBI primers were employed in a first-round RT-PCR of the TCR CDR3. From the multiplex PCR reads, TCRdb called clonotypes with MiXCR, one entry per CDR3 protein. The table has 490,000 or so distinct CDR3 sequences, 40% to 50% seen once. Patients were excluded for uncontrolled infection, other autoimmune disease, pregnancy or lactation. CDR3 length: 13 residues. The V end was cut by 4 bases, the J end by 8 bases, with 11 bases between. Germline-derived CDR1 and CDR2 are KGHDR and SFDVKD. In this sample, this clonotype turned up a few times. The antigen is unknown.

This receptor was identified in an adult woman with Graves' disease, either hyperthyroidism or ophthalmopathy (not recorded which). This chain uses TRBV24-1 with TRBJ1-3, with D perhaps matching TRBD1 (6 bases). Specimen: peripheral blood or thyroid tissue (not recorded which). The CDR3 DNA follows: TGTGCCACCAGTGACCCGACAGGCGACACCATATATTTT. Its protein product is CATSDPTGDTIYF.